This T cell receptor beta chain was profiled in a study of blood T cells in healthy people across ages. The overall study: Per two T cells, template switching captured roughly one barcoded beta molecule.

With a J-beta primer mix and a sample-barcoded 5' primer, a second PCR ran about 6 to 11 cycles. The template-switch adaptor, which had 12 random nucleotides, put a tag on each cDNA molecule. TCRdb redid the calling of the 5' RACE reads with MiXCR, one entry per CDR3 protein. This sample has about 830,000 distinct CDR3 sequences; nearly 60% occur once, and the top ten carry 22%. About this clonotype itself: The antigen is unknown.

Losses at the gene ends were 2 bases for V and 4 bases for J; bases not matched to a gene: 2. The germline V gene encodes CDR1 MNHEY and CDR2 SVGAGI. This CDR3 has 13 residues. Findings and limits, study-wide: More naive CD4+ cells and higher diversity were found in long-lived than in aged donors.

Each sample yielded at least 5 micrograms of PBMC total RNA. The sequence derives from a man younger than 45 in good health. Material for sequencing was blood. The J gene is TRBJ2-7, the V gene TRBV6-5, with 7 bases lining up with TRBD1. The CDR3 loop reads CASSYGGQYEQYF. CDR3 coding DNA: TGTGCCAGCAGTTACGGGGGACAGTACGAGCAGTACTTC.